A single sample is the source of the 26 T cell receptor beta chains below, sequenced in a study of blood T cell repertoires in COVID-19. The data were produced by immunoSEQ multiplex PCR, yet TCRdb's version contains in-frame clones alone and is incomplete. This table has about 230,000 clones, 85% to 90% appearing once. The sequenced material came from peripheral blood. These receptors all stem from a woman between 55 and 75 years old with acute or convalescent COVID-19.

J is TRBJ1-2 and V is TRBV19; D perhaps matches TRBD1 (6 bases). CDR1 LNHDA and CDR2 SQIVND come from the germline V gene (reference sequence). The length of the CDR3 is 14 residues. V lost 3 bases to trimming and J lost 5 bases, with 13 bases between them. The CDR3 spells CASSISWTDYGYTF. The CDR3 DNA reads as TGTGCCAGTAGTATTTCCTGGACAGATTATGGCTACACCTTC.

This chain joins TRBV20-1 and TRBJ1-2, with D unresolved. V was cut by 3 bases and J by 9 bases, with 8 bases left in between. The germline V gene encodes CDR1 DFQATT and CDR2 SNEGSKA (reference sequence). The CDR3 runs 10 residues. The CDR3: CSARGDRYTF. CDR3 DNA: TGCAGTGCTAGGGGCGATCGCTACACCTTC.

The V and J genes are TRBV24-1 and TRBJ2-7; maybe TRBD1 (6 bases). V lost 3 bases and J 5 bases, leaving 13 bases between the germline ends. CDR3 length: 14 amino acids. Germline-derived CDR1 and CDR2 are KGHDR and SFDVKD. Here the CDR3 reads CATSDPDRPHEQYF. CDR3 nucleotide sequence: TGTGCCACCAGTGATCCCGACAGGCCCCACGAGCAGTACTTC.

V gene TRBV5-1 combines with J gene TRBJ2-7; tentatively, D is TRBD1 (7 bases). The V end was cut by 4 bases, the J end by 6 bases, with 17 bases between. The CDR3 runs to 14 residues. The V gene's germline CDR1 is SGHRS and CDR2 YFSETQ. This CDR3 is CASSPEGAGSEQYF. DNA of the CDR3: TGCGCCAGCAGCCCGGAGGGGGCCGGGAGCGAGCAGTACTTC.

The V call is TRBV6-5, the J call TRBJ1-4; D gene ambiguous. The CDR3 sequence is 12 residues long. V shed 0 bases and J shed 8 bases, with 4 bases lying between them. The germline V gene has CDR1 MNHEY and CDR2 SVGAGI. CDR3 amino acids: CASSYSGEKLFF. CDR3 sequence (DNA): TGTGCCAGCAGTTACTCGGGCGAAAAACTGTTTTTT.

This clone was found a few times. The genes are TRBV10-3 and TRBJ1-5; 7 bases agree with TRBD1. The CDR3 covers 12 residues. V shed 6 bases, J shed 9 bases, and the junction held 5 bases outside the gene matches. Germline CDR1 is ENHRY and CDR2 is SYGVKD. This CDR3 reads CAISLQGWPQHF. The CDR3 bases are TGTGCCATCAGCCTACAGGGGTGGCCCCAGCATTTT.

This clone came up a few times. The V and J genes are TRBV6-6 and TRBJ1-3; possibly TRBD1 for D (5 bases). V dropped 0 bases and J dropped 4 bases, with 13 bases sitting between them. CDR3 length: 16 amino acids. Germline-derived CDR1 and CDR2 are MNHNY and SVGAGI (reference sequence). For the CDR3, the DNA is TGTGCCAGCAGTTACTCGACCCCCAGGGAAGGAAACACCATATATTTT. It encodes CASSYSTPREGNTIYF.

In nucleotides, the CDR3 is TGTGCCAGCAGCTTAGAAACAGTCCATGGCTACACCTTC. Translation gives CASSLETVHGYTF. This chain joins TRBV7-8 and TRBJ1-2; D is unresolved. The germline V gene has CDR1 SGHVS and CDR2 FQNEAQ. V dropped 1 base and J dropped 6 bases, with 9 bases sitting between them. CDR3 length: 13 amino acids. Based on the CDR3 plus reference TRBV7-8 and TRBJ1-2, the full variable domain is GAGVSQSPRYKVAKRGQDVALRCDPISGHVSLFWYQQALGQGPEFLTYFQNEAQLDKSGLPSDRFFAERPEGSVSTLKIQRTQQEDSAVYLCASSLETVHGYTFGSGTRLTVV.

J is TRBJ1-3 and V is TRBV7-3; TRBD1 matches at 8 bases. The CDR3 sequence is 15 residues long. The V gene's germline CDR1 is SGHTA and CDR2 FQGTGA. J gave up 0 bases and V 6 bases, and 4 bases lay outside the gene matches. The CDR3 loop is CASSQGQGSGNTIYF. CDR3 bases: TGTGCCAGCAGTCAAGGACAGGGCTCTGGAAACACCATATATTTT.

The chain recombines TRBV7-2 with TRBJ1-6, with D hard to call. Germline V gene sequence: CDR1 SGHTA, CDR2 FQGNSA. This CDR3 region has 17 residues. Trimming stripped 1 base from V and 5 bases from J, with 15 bases between. The CDR3 loop reads CASSLGPSGNDNSPLHF. The CDR3 DNA follows: TGTGCCAGCAGCTTAGGGCCGTCGGGGAACGATAATTCACCCCTCCACTTT.

The CDR3 sequence is CASSLVGSGSWNEQFF. For the CDR3, the DNA is TGTGCCAGCAGCTTAGTTGGTAGCGGGAGTTGGAATGAGCAGTTCTTC. The rearrangement joins TRBV7-2 to TRBJ2-1; 9 positions agree with TRBD2. CDR1 SGHTA and CDR2 FQGNSA come from the germline V gene. The V segment lost 1 base and the J segment 7 bases; nucleotides outside the gene matches: 8. CDR3 size: 16 residues.

This chain connects TRBV5-1 to TRBJ1-2, with 7 bases fitting TRBD1. Losses at the gene ends were 4 bases for V and 8 bases for J; bases not matched to a gene: 14. The CDR3 is 15 amino acids. The germline V gene encodes CDR1 SGHRS and CDR2 YFSETQ. The chain's CDR3 is CASSQQGLVSEGYTF. The CDR3 region has the DNA TGCGCCAGCAGCCAACAGGGGTTGGTTTCGGAGGGCTACACCTTC. The variable domain in full, completed from reference TRBV5-1 and TRBJ1-2, reads KAGVTQTPRYLIKTRGQQVTLSCSPISGHRSVSWYQQTPGQGLQFLFEYFSETQRNKGNFPGRFSGRQFSNSRSEMNVSTLELGDSALYLCASSQQGLVSEGYTFGSGTRLTVV.

The chain's CDR3 is CAWSSDSPTDTQYF. The DNA for the CDR3 is TGTGCCTGGAGTTCGGACTCCCCCACAGATACGCAGTATTTT. The chain is built from TRBV30 and TRBJ2-3, with D possibly TRBD2 on 5 matching bases. CDR3 length: 14 amino acids. The V end was cut by 2 bases, the J end by 2 bases, with 11 bases between. CDR1 GTSNPN and CDR2 SVGIG come from the germline V gene (reference sequence).

J is TRBJ1-5 and V is TRBV19; 9 nucleotides align to TRBD1. Germline CDR1 is LNHDA and CDR2 is SQIVND (reference sequence). This CDR3 is 15 amino acids long. The V and J ends lost 6 bases and 7 bases, in that order; junction bases with no gene match: 10. The CDR3 region has the DNA TGTGCCAGTAGCACAACAGGGGGCCTCGGACAGCCCCAGCATTTT. Encoded protein: CASSTTGGLGQPQHF.

The chain joins TRBV5-6 to TRBJ2-7; D possibly corresponds to TRBD1 (6 bases). Per germline, CDR1 SGHDT and CDR2 YYEEEE. The CDR3 is 16 amino acids. V shed 4 bases and J shed 0 bases, with 17 bases lying between them. The CDR3 is CASSTTQGLVSYEQYF. The CDR3 DNA reads TGTGCCAGCAGCACCACACAGGGTCTTGTCTCCTACGAGCAGTACTTC.

This clone was counted once. J is TRBJ1-1 and V is TRBV11-2, with D possibly being TRBD1 (6 bases). V shed 1 base and J shed 7 bases, with 10 bases lying between them. From germline, CDR1 is SGHAT and CDR2 FQNNGV. The CDR3 has 13 amino acids. The CDR3, as DNA: TGTGCCAGCAGCTTAGTAGGGGGACATGAAGCTTTCTTT. This sequence encodes CASSLVGGHEAFF.

This chain links TRBV6-6 with TRBJ2-5; 10 positions match TRBD2. This CDR3 is built from 15 residues. After removal of 7 bases from V and 1 base from J, the junction contained 6 bases not matched to a gene. Germline V CDR1 and CDR2: MNHNY, SVGAGI (reference sequence). CDR3 DNA sequence: TGTGCCAGCATCCAGACTAGCGGGTTCCAAGAGACCCAGTACTTC. Its protein product is CASIQTSGFQETQYF.

The rearrangement uses TRBV7-9 and TRBJ2-2; D perhaps matches TRBD1 (6 bases). The CDR3 is made up of 16 amino acids. The V end was cut by 7 bases, the J end by 1 base, with 16 bases between. CDR1 is SEHNR and CDR2 is FQNEAQ in the germline V gene (reference sequence). The chain's CDR3 is CASTRGSGMNTGELFF. The CDR3 DNA follows: TGTGCCAGCACTAGGGGGTCTGGGATGAACACCGGGGAGCTGTTTTTT.

The chain uses TRBV5-1 and TRBJ2-5, with a possible D match to TRBD2 (6 bases). The CDR3 consists of 16 residues. V shed 6 bases and J shed 5 bases, with 23 bases lying between them. The V gene's germline CDR1 is SGHRS and CDR2 YFSETQ. CDR3 DNA sequence: TGCGCCAGCACCGGGGCCAGGTACGGAGGAGGGGAGACCCAGTACTTC. This encodes CASTGARYGGGETQYF. The full variable domain, rest sourced from reference TRBV5-1 and TRBJ2-5, is KAGVTQTPRYLIKTRGQQVTLSCSPISGHRSVSWYQQTPGQGLQFLFEYFSETQRNKGNFPGRFSGRQFSNSRSEMNVSTLELGDSALYLCASTGARYGGGETQYFGPGTRLLVL.

The chain is built from TRBV3-1 (or the pseudogene TRBV3-2) and TRBJ2-4; 8 bases are a match to TRBD1. The CDR3 consists of 13 residues. V shed 0 bases, J shed 15 bases, and the junction held 7 bases outside the gene matches. CDR1 is LGHDT, CDR2 YNNKEL, per germline (reference sequence). The DNA of the CDR3 is TGTGCCAGCAGCCAAGATAGGGCAGGGGGCTTGTACTTC. Translating gives CASSQDRAGGLYF.

The rearrangement uses TRBV15 and TRBJ1-2; D gene unclear. The germline CDR1 and CDR2 sequences are LNHNV and YYDKDF (reference sequence). Trimming pared 5 bases from V and 0 bases from J, leaving 7 bases between. This CDR3 spans 13 amino acids. CDR3 sequence (DNA): TGTGCCACCAGCCGGCGGGCTAACTATGGCTACACCTTC. It specifies CATSRRANYGYTF.

The rearrangement links TRBV28 to TRBJ2-6; D gene unclear. Trimming pared 2 bases from V and 2 bases from J, leaving 13 bases between. This CDR3 region has 17 residues. Germline lookup yields CDR1 MDHEN and CDR2 SYDVKM. CDR3 in DNA: TGTGCCAGCAGTTTAGTTCCCCGGCGGACTGGGGCCAACGTCCTGACTTTC. Translating gives CASSLVPRRTGANVLTF.

V is TRBV7-2 and J is TRBJ2-7, with 9 bases lining up with TRBD1. The CDR3 spans 14 residues. J gave up 2 bases and V 3 bases, and 2 bases lay outside the gene matches. The germline V gene encodes CDR1 SGHTA and CDR2 FQGNSA. CDR3 protein: CASSFRDRAYEQYF. CDR3 DNA sequence: TGTGCCAGCAGCTTCAGGGACAGGGCCTACGAGCAGTACTTC.

The V call is TRBV10-3, the J call TRBJ1-2; weak D call: TRBD1 (5 bases). CDR1 is ENHRY, CDR2 SYGVKD, per germline. V was clipped by 3 bases and J by 2 bases, with 7 bases between them. The CDR3 is 13 residues long. The CDR3 loop reads CAISEGENYGYTF. The CDR3 bases are TGTGCCATCAGTGAAGGGGAAAACTATGGCTACACCTTC.

The chain employs TRBV11-2 and TRBJ2-7, with 8 bases identical to TRBD1. V gave up 4 bases and J gave up 4 bases; unmatched junction bases: 9. Germline assignment: CDR1 SGHAT and CDR2 FQNNGV. CDR3 size: 15 residues. The CDR3 loop reads CASSSVRDRRYEQYF. DNA of the CDR3: TGTGCCAGCAGCTCCGTCCGGGACAGGCGATACGAGCAGTACTTC.

CDR3 loop: CASRGRQTYGYTF. Here the CDR3 DNA reads TGTGCCAGTAGGGGGCGACAAACCTATGGCTACACCTTC. The V call is TRBV19, the J call TRBJ1-2; D may be TRBD1 (5 bases). The CDR3 consists of 13 residues. The ends were cut back, 6 bases at V and 4 bases at J, with 12 bases in the middle. Germline CDR1 is LNHDA and CDR2 is SQIVND (reference sequence).